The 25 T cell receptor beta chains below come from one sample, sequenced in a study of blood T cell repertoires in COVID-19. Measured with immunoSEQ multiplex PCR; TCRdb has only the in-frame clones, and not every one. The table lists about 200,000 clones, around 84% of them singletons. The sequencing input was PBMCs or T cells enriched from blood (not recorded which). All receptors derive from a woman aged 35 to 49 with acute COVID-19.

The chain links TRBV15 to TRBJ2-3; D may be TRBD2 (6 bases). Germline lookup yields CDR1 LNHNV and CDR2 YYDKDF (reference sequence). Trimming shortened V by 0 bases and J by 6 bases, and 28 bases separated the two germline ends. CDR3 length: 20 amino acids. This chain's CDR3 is CATSRDLGLPPRTREDTQYF. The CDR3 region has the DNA TGTGCCACCAGCAGAGATTTGGGACTCCCTCCGCGGACGCGTGAGGATACGCAGTATTTT.

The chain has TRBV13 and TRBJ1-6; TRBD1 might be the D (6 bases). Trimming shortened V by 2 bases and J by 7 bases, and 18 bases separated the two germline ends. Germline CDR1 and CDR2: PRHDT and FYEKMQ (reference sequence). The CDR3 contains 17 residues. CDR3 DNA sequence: TGTGCCAGCAGCTTAAATATACAGGGCGACCTAAATTCACCCCTCCACTTT. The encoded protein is CASSLNIQGDLNSPLHF.

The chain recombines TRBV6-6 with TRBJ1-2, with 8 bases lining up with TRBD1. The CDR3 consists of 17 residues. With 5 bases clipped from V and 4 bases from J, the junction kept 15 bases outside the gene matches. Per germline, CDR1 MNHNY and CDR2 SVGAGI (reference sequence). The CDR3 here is CASSRTGTGTGTYGYTF. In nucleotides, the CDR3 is TGTGCCAGCAGTCGAACCGGGACAGGAACCGGTACCTATGGCTACACCTTC.

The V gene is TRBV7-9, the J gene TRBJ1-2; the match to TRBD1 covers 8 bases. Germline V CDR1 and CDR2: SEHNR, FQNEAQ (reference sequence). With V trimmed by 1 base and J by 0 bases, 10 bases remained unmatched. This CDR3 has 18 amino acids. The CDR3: CASSLGQGSLAANYGYTF. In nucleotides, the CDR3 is TGTGCCAGCAGCTTAGGACAGGGGTCCCTCGCAGCTAACTATGGCTACACCTTC.

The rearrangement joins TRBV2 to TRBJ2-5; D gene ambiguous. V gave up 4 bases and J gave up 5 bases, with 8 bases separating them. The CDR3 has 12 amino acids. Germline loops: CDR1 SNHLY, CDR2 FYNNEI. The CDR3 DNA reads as TGTGCCAGCAGTGTGGAGAGGGAGACCCAGTACTTC. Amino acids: CASSVERETQYF.

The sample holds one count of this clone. The DNA for the CDR3 is TGTGCCAGCAGCTTGGGGAAGGGGACATCCACAGATACGCAGTATTTT. It translates to CASSLGKGTSTDTQYF. V and J are TRBV5-4 and TRBJ2-3; the D gene is possibly TRBD1 (6 bases). The V gene lost 0 bases and the J gene lost 2 bases, with 13 bases spanning the gap. The CDR3 contains 16 residues. Per germline, CDR1 SGHNT and CDR2 YYREEE (reference sequence).

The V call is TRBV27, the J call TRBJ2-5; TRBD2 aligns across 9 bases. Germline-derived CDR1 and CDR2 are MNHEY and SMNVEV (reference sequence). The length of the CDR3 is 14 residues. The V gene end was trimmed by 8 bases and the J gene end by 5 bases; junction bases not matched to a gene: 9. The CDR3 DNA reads TGTGCCAGCGGTCTAGCGGGGCCGCGGGAGACCCAGTACTTC. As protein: CASGLAGPRETQYF.

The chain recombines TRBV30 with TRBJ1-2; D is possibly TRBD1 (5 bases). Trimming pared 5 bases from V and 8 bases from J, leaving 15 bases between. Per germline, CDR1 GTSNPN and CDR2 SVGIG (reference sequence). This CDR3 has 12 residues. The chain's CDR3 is CAWLVPGHGYTF. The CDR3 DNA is TGTGCCTGGTTAGTGCCAGGGCACGGCTACACCTTC.

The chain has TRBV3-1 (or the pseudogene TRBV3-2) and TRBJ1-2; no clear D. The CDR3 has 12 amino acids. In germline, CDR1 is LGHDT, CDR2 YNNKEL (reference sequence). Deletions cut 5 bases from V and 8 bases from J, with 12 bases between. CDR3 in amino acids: CASSFPTGGYTF. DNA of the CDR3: TGTGCCAGCAGCTTCCCAACGGGGGGCTACACCTTC.

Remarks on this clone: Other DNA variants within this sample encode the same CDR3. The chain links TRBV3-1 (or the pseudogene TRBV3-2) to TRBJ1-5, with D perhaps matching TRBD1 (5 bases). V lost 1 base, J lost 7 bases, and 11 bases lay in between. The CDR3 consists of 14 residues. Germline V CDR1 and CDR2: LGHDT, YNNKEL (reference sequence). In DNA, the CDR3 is TGTGCCAGCAGCCAAGGTACCAGGGCCCAGCCCCAGCATTTT. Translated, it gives CASSQGTRAQPQHF.

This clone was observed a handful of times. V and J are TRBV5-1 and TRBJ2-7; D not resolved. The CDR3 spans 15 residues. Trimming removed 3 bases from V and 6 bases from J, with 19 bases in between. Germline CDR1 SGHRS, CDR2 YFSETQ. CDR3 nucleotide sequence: TGCGCCAGCAGCTCGCGGCCAGTTGTCGGTGGCGAGCAGTACTTC. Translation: CASSSRPVVGGEQYF.

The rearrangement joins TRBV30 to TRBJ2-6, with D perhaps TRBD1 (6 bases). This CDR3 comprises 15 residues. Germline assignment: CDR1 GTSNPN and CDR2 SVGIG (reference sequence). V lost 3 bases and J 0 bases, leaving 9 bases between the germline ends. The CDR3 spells CAWRQGVSGANVLTF. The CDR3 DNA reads TGTGCCTGGAGACAGGGAGTCTCTGGGGCCAACGTCCTGACTTTC.

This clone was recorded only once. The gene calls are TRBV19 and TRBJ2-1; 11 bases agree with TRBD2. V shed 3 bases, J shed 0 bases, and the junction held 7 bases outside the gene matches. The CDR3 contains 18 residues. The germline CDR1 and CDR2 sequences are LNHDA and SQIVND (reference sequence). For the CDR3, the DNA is TGTGCCAGTAGTATGGTAGCGGGGGGGCCAGTCTCCTACAATGAGCAGTTCTTC. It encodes CASSMVAGGPVSYNEQFF. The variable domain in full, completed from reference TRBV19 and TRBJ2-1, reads DGGITQSPKYLFRKEGQNVTLSCEQNLNHDAMYWYRQDPGQGLRLIYYSQIVNDFQKGDIAEGYSVSREKKESFPLTVTSAQKNPTAFYLCASSMVAGGPVSYNEQFFGPGTRLTVL.

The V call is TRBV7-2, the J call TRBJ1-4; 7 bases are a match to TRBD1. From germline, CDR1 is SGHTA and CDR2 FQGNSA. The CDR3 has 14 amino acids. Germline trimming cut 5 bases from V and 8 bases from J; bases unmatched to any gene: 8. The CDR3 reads CASSQGQLDEKLFF. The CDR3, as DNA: TGTGCCAGCAGCCAGGGACAGCTGGACGAAAAACTGTTTTTT.

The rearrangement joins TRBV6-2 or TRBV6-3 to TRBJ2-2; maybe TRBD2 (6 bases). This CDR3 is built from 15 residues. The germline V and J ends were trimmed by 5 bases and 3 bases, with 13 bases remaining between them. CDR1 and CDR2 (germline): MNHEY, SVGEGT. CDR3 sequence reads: CASSASSDYTGELFF. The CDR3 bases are TGTGCCAGCAGTGCCTCTAGCGACTACACCGGGGAGCTGTTTTTT.

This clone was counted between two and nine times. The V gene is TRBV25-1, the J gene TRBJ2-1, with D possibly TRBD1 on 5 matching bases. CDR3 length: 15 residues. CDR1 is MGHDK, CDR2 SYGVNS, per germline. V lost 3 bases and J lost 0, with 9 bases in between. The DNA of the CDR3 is TGTGCCAGCAGTGATCAGGGAAGCTCCTACAATGAGCAGTTCTTC. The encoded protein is CASSDQGSSYNEQFF.

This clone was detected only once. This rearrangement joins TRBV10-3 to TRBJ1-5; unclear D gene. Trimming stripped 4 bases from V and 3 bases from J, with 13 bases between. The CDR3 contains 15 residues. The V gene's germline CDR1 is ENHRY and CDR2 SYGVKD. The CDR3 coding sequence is TGTGCCATCAGTGTGAGTCCAGGCCCCAATCAGCCCCAGCATTTT. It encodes CAISVSPGPNQPQHF.

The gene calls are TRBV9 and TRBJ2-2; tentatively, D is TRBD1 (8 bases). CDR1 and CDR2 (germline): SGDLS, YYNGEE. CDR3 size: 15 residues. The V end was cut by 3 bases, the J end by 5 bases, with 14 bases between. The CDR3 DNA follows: TGTGCCAGCAGCGCCACAGGGGGGGAGACCGGGGAGCTGTTTTTT. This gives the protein CASSATGGETGELFF. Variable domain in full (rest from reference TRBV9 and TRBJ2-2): DSGVTQTPKHLITATGQRVTLRCSPRSGDLSVYWYQQSLDQGLQFLIQYYNGEERAKGNILERFSAQQFPDLHSELNLSSLELGDSALYFCASSATGGETGELFFGEGSRLTVL.

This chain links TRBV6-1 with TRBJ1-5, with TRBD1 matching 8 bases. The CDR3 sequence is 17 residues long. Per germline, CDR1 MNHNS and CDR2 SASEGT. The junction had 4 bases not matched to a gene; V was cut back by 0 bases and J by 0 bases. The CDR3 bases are TGTGCCAGCAGTGAAGCGGCAGGGGGCTCTAGCAATCAGCCCCAGCATTTT. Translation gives CASSEAAGGSSNQPQHF.

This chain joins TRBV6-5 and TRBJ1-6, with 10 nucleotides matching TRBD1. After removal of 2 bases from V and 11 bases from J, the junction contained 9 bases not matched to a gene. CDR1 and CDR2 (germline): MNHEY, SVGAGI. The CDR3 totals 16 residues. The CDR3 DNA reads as TGTGCCAGCAGTTACGGATGGGACAGGGGTCAACCACCCCTCCACTTT. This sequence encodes CASSYGWDRGQPPLHF.

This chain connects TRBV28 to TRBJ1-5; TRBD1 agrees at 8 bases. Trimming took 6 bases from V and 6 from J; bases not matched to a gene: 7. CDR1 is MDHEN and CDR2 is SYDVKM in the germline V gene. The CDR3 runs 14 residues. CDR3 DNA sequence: TGTGCCAGCAGACGGACAGGGTCGGTTCAGCCCCAGCATTTT. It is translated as CASRRTGSVQPQHF.

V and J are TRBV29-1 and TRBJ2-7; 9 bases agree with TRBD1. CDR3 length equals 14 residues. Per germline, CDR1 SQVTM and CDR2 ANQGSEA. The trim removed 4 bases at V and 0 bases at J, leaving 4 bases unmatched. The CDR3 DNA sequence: TGCAGCGTTGTCCCGACAGGGGGCTCCTACGAGCAGTACTTC. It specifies CSVVPTGGSYEQYF.

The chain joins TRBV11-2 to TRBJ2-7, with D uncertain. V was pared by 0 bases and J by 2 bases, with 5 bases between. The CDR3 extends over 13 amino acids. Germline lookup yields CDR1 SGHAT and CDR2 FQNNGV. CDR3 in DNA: TGTGCCAGCAGCTTAGATCTTGCCTACGAGCAGTACTTC. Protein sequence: CASSLDLAYEQYF. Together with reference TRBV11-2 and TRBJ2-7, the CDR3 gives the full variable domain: EAGVAQSPRYKIIEKRQSVAFWCNPISGHATLYWYQQILGQGPKLLIQFQNNGVVDDSQLPKDRFSAERLKGVDSTLKIQPAKLEDSAVYLCASSLDLAYEQYFGPGTRLTVT.

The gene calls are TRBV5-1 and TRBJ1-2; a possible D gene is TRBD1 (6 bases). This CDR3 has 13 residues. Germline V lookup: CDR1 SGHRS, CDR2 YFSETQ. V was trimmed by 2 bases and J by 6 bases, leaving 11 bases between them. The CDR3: CASSFAGVDGYTF. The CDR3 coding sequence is TGCGCCAGCAGCTTCGCAGGGGTGGATGGCTACACCTTC.

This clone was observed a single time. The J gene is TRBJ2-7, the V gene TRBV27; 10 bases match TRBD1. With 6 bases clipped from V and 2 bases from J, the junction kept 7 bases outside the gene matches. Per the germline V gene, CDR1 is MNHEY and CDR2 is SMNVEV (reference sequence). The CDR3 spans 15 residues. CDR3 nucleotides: TGTGCCAGCAGCCCGGGACAGGGGTTACCCTACGAGCAGTACTTC. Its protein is CASSPGQGLPYEQYF.